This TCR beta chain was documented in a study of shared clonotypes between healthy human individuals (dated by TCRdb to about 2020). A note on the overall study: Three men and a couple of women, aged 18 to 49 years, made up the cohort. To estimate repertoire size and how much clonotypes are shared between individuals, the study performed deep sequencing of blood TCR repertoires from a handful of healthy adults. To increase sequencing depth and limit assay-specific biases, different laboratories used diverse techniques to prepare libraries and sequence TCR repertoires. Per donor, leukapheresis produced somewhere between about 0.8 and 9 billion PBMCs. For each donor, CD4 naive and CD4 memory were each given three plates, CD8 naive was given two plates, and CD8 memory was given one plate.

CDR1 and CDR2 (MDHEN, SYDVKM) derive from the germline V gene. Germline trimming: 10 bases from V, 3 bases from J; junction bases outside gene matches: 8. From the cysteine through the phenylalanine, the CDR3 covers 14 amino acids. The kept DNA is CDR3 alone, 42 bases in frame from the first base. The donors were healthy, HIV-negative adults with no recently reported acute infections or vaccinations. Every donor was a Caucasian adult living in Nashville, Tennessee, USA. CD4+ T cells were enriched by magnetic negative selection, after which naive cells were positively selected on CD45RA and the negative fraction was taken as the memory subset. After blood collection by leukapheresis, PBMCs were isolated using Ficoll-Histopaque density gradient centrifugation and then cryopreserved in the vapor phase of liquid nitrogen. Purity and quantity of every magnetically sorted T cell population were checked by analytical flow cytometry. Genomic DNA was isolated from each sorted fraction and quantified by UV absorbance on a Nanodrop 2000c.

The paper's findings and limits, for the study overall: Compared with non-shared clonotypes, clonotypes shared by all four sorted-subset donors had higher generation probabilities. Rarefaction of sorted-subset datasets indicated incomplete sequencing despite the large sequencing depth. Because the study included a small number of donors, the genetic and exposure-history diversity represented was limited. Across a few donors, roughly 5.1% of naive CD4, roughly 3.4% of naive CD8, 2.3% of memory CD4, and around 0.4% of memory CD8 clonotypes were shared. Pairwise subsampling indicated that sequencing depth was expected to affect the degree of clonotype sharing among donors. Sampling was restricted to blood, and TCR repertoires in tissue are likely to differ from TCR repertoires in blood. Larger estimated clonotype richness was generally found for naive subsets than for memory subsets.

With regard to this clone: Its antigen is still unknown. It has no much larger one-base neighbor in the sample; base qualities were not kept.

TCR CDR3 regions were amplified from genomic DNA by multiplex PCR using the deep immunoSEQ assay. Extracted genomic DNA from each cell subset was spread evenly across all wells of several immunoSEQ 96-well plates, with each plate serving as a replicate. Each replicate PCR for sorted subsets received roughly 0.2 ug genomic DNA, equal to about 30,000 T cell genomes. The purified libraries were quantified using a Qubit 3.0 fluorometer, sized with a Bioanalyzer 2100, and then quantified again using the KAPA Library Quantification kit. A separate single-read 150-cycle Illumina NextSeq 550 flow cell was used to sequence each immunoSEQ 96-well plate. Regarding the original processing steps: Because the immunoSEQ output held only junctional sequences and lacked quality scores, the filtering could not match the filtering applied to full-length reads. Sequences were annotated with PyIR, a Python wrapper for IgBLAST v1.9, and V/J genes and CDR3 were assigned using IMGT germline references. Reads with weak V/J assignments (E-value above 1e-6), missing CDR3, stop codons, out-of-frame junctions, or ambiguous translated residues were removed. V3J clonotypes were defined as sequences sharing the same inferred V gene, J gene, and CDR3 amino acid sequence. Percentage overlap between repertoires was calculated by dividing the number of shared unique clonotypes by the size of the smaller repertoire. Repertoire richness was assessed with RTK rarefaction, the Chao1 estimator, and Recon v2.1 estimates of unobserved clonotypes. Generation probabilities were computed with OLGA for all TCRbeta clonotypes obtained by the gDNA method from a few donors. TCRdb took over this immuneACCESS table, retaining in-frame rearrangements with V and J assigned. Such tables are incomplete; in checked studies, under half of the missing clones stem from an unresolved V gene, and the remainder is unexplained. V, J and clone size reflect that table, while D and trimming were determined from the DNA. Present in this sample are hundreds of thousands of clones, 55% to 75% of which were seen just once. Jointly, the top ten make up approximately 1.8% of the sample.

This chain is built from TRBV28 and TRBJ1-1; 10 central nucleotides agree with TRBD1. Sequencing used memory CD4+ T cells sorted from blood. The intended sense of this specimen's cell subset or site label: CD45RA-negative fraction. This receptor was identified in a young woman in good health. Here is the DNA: TGTGCCACTCTGACAGGGGGCGGGTACACTGAAGCTTTCTTT. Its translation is CATLTGGGYTEAFF.